This record looks at one T cell receptor beta chain sequence and its context. Its antigen remains unknown. This record comes from a study of graft-versus-host responses after intestinal transplantation. For the study at large: Uniformly, recipients were administered anti-thymocyte globulin induction with subsequent tacrolimus and steroids for around three years.

Profiling relied on immunoSEQ multiplex PCR, and the TCRdb table lists in-frame clones only, not all of them. Of fewer than 120,000 clones listed, just under 95% are singletons. The sample here was unstimulated CD8+ T cells sorted from spleen or lymph node cells, taken before intestinal transplant. The receptor comes from a human donor who received an intestinal transplant.

CDR3 sequence reads: CASSLLAGPTDTQYF. The CDR3 DNA follows: TGTGCCAGCAGCTTGCTAGCGGGACCCACAGATACGCAGTATTTT. The chain combines TRBV5-8 with TRBJ2-3; TRBD2 agrees at 9 bases. Trimming removed 1 base from V and 2 bases from J; junction bases left unmatched: 2. CDR3 size: 15 residues. Germline CDR1 is SGHTS and CDR2 is YDEGEE.